This passage covers 30 T cell receptor beta chains from one sample sequenced in a study of cytomegalovirus exposure and HLA in healthy donors. Libraries were prepared by immunoSEQ multiplex PCR; TCRdb keeps only in-frame clonotypes and omits some of them. The repertoire includes 200,000 to 250,000 clones, 80% to 90% of them detected once, and more than 1.5% sits in the top ten. Sequenced sample: PBMCs. These receptors were collected from a woman between 18 and 29 years old in good health and CMV-seropositive.

The chain couples TRBV15 to TRBJ1-4; 7 positions match TRBD1. V was clipped by 4 bases and J by 0 bases; unmatched bases: 2. This CDR3 has 15 residues. Looked up from germline, CDR1 is LNHNV and CDR2 is YYDKDF (reference sequence). CDR3 region: CATSTGGATNEKLFF. CDR3 bases: TGTGCCACCAGCACAGGGGGTGCAACTAATGAAAAACTGTTTTTT.

V usage is TRBV27 and J usage is TRBJ2-1, with D maybe TRBD1 (6 bases). Trimming left V 5 bases short and J 9 bases short, with 17 bases between. Germline loops: CDR1 MNHEY, CDR2 SMNVEV (reference sequence). The CDR3 is 14 residues long. The CDR3 protein is CASSTDIPRGEQFF. CDR3 nucleotides: TGTGCCAGCAGTACCGACATTCCCAGGGGTGAGCAGTTCTTC.

This chain connects TRBV28 to TRBJ2-3; TRBD2 aligns across 13 bases. The junction had 6 bases not matched to a gene; V was cut back by 4 bases and J by 2 bases. The CDR3 has 17 amino acids. CDR1 and CDR2 from the germline V gene are MDHEN and SYDVKM. This CDR3 reads CASSSLTSGRNTDTQYF. The CDR3 region has the DNA TGTGCCAGCAGTTCCCTGACTAGCGGGAGGAACACAGATACGCAGTATTTT. The full variable domain, with the rest looked up from reference TRBV28 and TRBJ2-3, is DVKVTQSSRYLVKRTGEKVFLECVQDMDHENMFWYRQDPGLGLRLIYFSYDVKMKEKGDIPEGYSVSREKKERFSLILESASTNQTSMYLCASSSLTSGRNTDTQYFGPGTRLTVL.

This chain joins TRBV10-1 and TRBJ2-7; 10 bases match TRBD2. CDR1 and CDR2 from the germline V gene are WNHNN and SYGVQD (reference sequence). V lost 6 bases, J lost 5 bases, and 16 bases stayed unmatched. The CDR3 is 17 residues long. The CDR3, as DNA: TGCGCCAGCAGCCCTCTATCAGGGGTAGCGGGAGGACACGAGCAGTACTTC. Translating gives CASSPLSGVAGGHEQYF.

This rearrangement joins TRBV27 to TRBJ1-2, with D possibly TRBD1 on 5 matching bases. From germline, CDR1 is MNHEY and CDR2 SMNVEV (reference sequence). The V end lost 4 bases, the J end lost 4 bases, and 13 bases lay between the germline ends. CDR3 length: 14 residues. CDR3 nucleotides: TGTGCCAGCAGTTCCCAAGGGGTTTTCTATGGCTACACCTTC. Its protein is CASSSQGVFYGYTF.

The chain has TRBV28 and TRBJ2-3; the match to TRBD2 covers 13 bases. Per the germline V gene, CDR1 is MDHEN and CDR2 is SYDVKM. The V segment lost 1 base and the J segment 6 bases; nucleotides outside the gene matches: 1. The CDR3 extends over 15 amino acids. CDR3 sequence reads: CASSLLTSGRDTQYF. The CDR3 nucleotides read TGTGCCAGCAGTTTATTGACTAGCGGGAGGGATACGCAGTATTTT.

This chain connects TRBV4-1 to TRBJ2-7, with 8 bases aligning to TRBD1. The CDR3 spans 13 residues. The V segment lost 4 bases and the J segment 2 bases; nucleotides outside the gene matches: 1. In germline, CDR1 is MGHRA, CDR2 YSYEKL. CDR3 in DNA: TGCGCCAGCAGCCTGACAGGGGCCTACGAGCAGTACTTC. It codes for CASSLTGAYEQYF.

The chain is built from TRBV14 and TRBJ1-1; 7 bases are shared with TRBD1. Germline values: CDR1 SGHDN, CDR2 FVKESK. The CDR3 runs to 16 residues. V shed 0 bases, J shed 5 bases, and the junction held 9 bases outside the gene matches. The chain's CDR3 is CASSQEGDRVWTEAFF. The CDR3, as DNA: TGTGCCAGCAGCCAAGAGGGTGACAGGGTTTGGACTGAAGCTTTCTTT.

Written as DNA, the CDR3 is TGCGCCAGCAGCCAAGGATATATGGGGACCGGGACAGGGTCTTACGAGCAGTACTTC. Translation gives CASSQGYMGTGTGSYEQYF. The V call is TRBV4-1, the J call TRBJ2-7, with 9 bases matching TRBD1. CDR1 MGHRA and CDR2 YSYEKL come from the germline V gene. The CDR3 sequence is 19 residues long. Germline trimming cut 1 base from V and 4 bases from J; bases unmatched to any gene: 17.

The chain carries TRBV6-1 and TRBJ1-5, with 8 bases aligning to TRBD1. The length of the CDR3 is 15 residues. Germline V gives CDR1 MNHNS, CDR2 SASEGT. After removal of 5 bases from V and 4 bases from J, the junction contained 7 bases not matched to a gene. Here the CDR3 DNA reads TGTGCCAGCAGTTCTCTTTGGACAGGGAATCAGCCCCAGCATTTT. This codes for CASSSLWTGNQPQHF.

Concerning this clone itself: Relative to the germline gene, one junction end is altered; a read error may explain this. This chain joins TRBV11-2 and TRBJ2-7; TRBD1 might be the D (7 bases). The CDR3 runs to 19 residues. Looked up from germline, CDR1 is SGHAT and CDR2 is FQNNGV. Here the CDR3 DNA reads TGTGCCAGCAGCCTAGATTCATTCCCCGGACAGGACTACTCCTACGAGCAGTACTTC. Protein: CASSLDSFPGQDYSYEQYF.

This chain joins TRBV4-1 and TRBJ1-4, with 8 bases aligning to TRBD1. The V gene's germline CDR1 is MGHRA and CDR2 YSYEKL. With 4 bases clipped from V and 10 bases from J, the junction kept 8 bases outside the gene matches. CDR3 length equals 14 residues. CDR3 sequence (DNA): TGCGCCAGCAGCCCGCTGACAGGGGAAGGAAAACTGTTTTTT. This gives the protein CASSPLTGEGKLFF.

The rearrangement uses TRBV2 and TRBJ1-2; 7 bases match TRBD1. The CDR3 sequence is 12 residues long. Trimming at V came to 8 bases and at J to 2 bases, leaving 2 bases not matched to a gene. CDR1 and CDR2 (germline): SNHLY, FYNNEI. As DNA, the CDR3 is TGTGCCAGCGAGACAGGGAACTATGGCTACACCTTC. It translates to CASETGNYGYTF.

Here the CDR3 DNA reads TGTGCCAGCAGTCCGGGACTAGCGGCCGGGGAGCTGTTTTTT. Translation gives CASSPGLAAGELFF. The chain recombines TRBV6-5 with TRBJ2-2; 11 nucleotides line up with TRBD2. V shed 5 bases, J shed 6 bases, and the junction held 2 bases outside the gene matches. Germline lookup yields CDR1 MNHEY and CDR2 SVGAGI. The CDR3 extends over 14 amino acids.

The V and J genes are TRBV4-1 and TRBJ2-7; 10 bases line up with TRBD1. Trimming at V came to 1 base and at J to 3 bases, leaving 3 bases not matched to a gene. Germline CDR1 reads MGHRA; CDR2 reads YSYEKL. The CDR3 consists of 15 residues. The DNA for the CDR3 is TGCGCCAGCAGCCAAGCGGGACAGGGGTTCTACGAGCAGTACTTC. Its protein product is CASSQAGQGFYEQYF.

The V gene is TRBV27, the J gene TRBJ2-5; 9 bases match TRBD2. Losses at the gene ends were 4 bases for V and 3 bases for J; bases not matched to a gene: 3. Germline lookup yields CDR1 MNHEY and CDR2 SMNVEV (reference sequence). The CDR3 runs to 14 residues. The CDR3 DNA reads as TGTGCCAGCAGTTCGGGACTAGCTAAAGAGACCCAGTACTTC. This gives the protein CASSSGLAKETQYF.

The chain combines TRBV6-1 with TRBJ2-1; 9 nucleotides align to TRBD2. Germline lookup yields CDR1 MNHNS and CDR2 SASEGT. CDR3 size: 18 residues. Losses at the gene ends were 4 bases for V and 0 bases for J; bases not matched to a gene: 10. The CDR3 loop reads CASSGPSGILSSYNEQFF. In nucleotides, the CDR3 is TGTGCCAGCAGTGGGCCTAGCGGGATATTGAGCTCCTACAATGAGCAGTTCTTC.

The V call is TRBV5-6, the J call TRBJ1-2; tentative D call: TRBD1 (5 bases). V shed 7 bases and J shed 4 bases, with 17 bases lying between them. The CDR3 runs to 14 residues. Germline CDR1 SGHDT, CDR2 YYEEEE. In nucleotides, the CDR3 is TGTGCCAGCTCCAAGGCCGGGGGGGGCTATGGCTACACCTTC. It yields the protein CASSKAGGGYGYTF.

This clone was counted a single time. The rearrangement links TRBV29-1 to TRBJ2-1, with TRBD2 identical over 12 bases. The CDR3 runs 14 residues. Germline assignment: CDR1 SQVTM and CDR2 ANQGSEA. V lost 7 bases, J lost 6 bases, and 7 bases stayed unmatched. CDR3 sequence (DNA): TGCAGCGGCTATCTAGCGGGAGGGGGCAATGAGCAGTTCTTC. This encodes CSGYLAGGGNEQFF.

CDR3 loop: CASSLPASGSSYNEQFF. The CDR3 DNA follows: TGTGCCAGCAGTTTACCGGCTAGCGGAAGCTCCTACAATGAGCAGTTCTTC. This chain joins TRBV28 and TRBJ2-1, with TRBD2 matching 7 bases. Trimming took 2 bases from V and 0 from J; bases not matched to a gene: 7. Germline CDR1 MDHEN, CDR2 SYDVKM. The CDR3 consists of 17 residues.

The rearrangement links TRBV15 to TRBJ2-7, with 7 bases matching TRBD2. The junction had 2 bases not matched to a gene; V was cut back by 1 base and J by 2 bases. The germline CDR1 and CDR2 sequences are LNHNV and YYDKDF (reference sequence). CDR3 length: 14 amino acids. In DNA, the CDR3 is TGTGCCACCAGCAGAGGACTAGCAACCTACGAGCAGTACTTC. It is translated as CATSRGLATYEQYF. The variable domain in full, with the rest retrieved from reference TRBV15 and TRBJ2-7, is DAMVIQNPRYQVTQFGKPVTLSCSQTLNHNVMYWYQQKSSQAPKLLFHYYDKDFNNEADTPDNFQSRRPNTSFCFLDIRSPGLGDTAMYLCATSRGLATYEQYFGPGTRLTVT.

V and J are TRBV9 and TRBJ2-1; TRBD2 matches at 16 bases. CDR3 size: 19 residues. The V segment lost 1 base and the J segment 8 bases; nucleotides outside the gene matches: 12. The germline CDR1 and CDR2 sequences are SGDLS and YYNGEE. The CDR3 reads CASSVKGLAGGVFLYEQFF. The CDR3 DNA reads as TGTGCCAGCAGCGTAAAGGGACTAGCGGGAGGGGTATTTTTGTATGAGCAGTTCTTC.

The chain joins TRBV10-3 to TRBJ2-4, with D possibly being TRBD1 (5 bases). Germline CDR1 ENHRY, CDR2 SYGVKD. This CDR3 is built from 12 residues. V was shortened by 7 bases and J by 12 bases, with 16 bases between the two germline ends. Here the CDR3 DNA reads TGTGCCATCAAAGGACCAGGGTCAACTCAGTACTTC. Residues: CAIKGPGSTQYF.

V usage is TRBV27 and J usage is TRBJ2-3; D perhaps matches TRBD2 (6 bases). The germline gives CDR1 MNHEY, CDR2 SMNVEV (reference sequence). The CDR3 extends over 16 amino acids. Between the trimmed V and J ends, which lost 1 base and 1 base, there was a span of 12 bases. CDR3 nucleotides: TGTGCCAGCAGTTTATTAAGGGGACTCCGCACAGATACGCAGTATTTT. This sequence encodes CASSLLRGLRTDTQYF.

The chain has TRBV4-1 and TRBJ2-5; D uncertain. The germline V and J ends were trimmed by 1 base and 2 bases, with 8 bases remaining between them. The CDR3 is 14 residues long. Germline V gene sequence: CDR1 MGHRA, CDR2 YSYEKL. The CDR3 nucleotides are TGCGCCAGCAGCCAAGTGTTAGCTCAAGAGACCCAGTACTTC. It translates to CASSQVLAQETQYF.

This chain connects TRBV19 to TRBJ1-1, with 7 positions matching TRBD1. The CDR3 totals 14 residues. V was pared by 5 bases and J by 4 bases, with 7 bases of the junction left unmatched. Germline loops: CDR1 LNHDA, CDR2 SQIVND (reference sequence). CDR3 DNA: TGTGCCAGTAGTCCCACGGGACAGATCACTGAAGCTTTCTTT. Its protein product is CASSPTGQITEAFF.

V is TRBV13 and J is TRBJ2-3; 13 bases match TRBD2. Germline CDR1 reads PRHDT; CDR2 reads FYEKMQ (reference sequence). V was pared by 3 bases and J by 1 base, with 7 bases of the junction left unmatched. The CDR3 runs 18 residues. The CDR3 protein is CASSLYTSGRAGTDTQYF. For the CDR3, the DNA is TGTGCCAGCAGCTTGTATACTAGCGGGAGGGCCGGCACAGATACGCAGTATTTT.

The rearrangement uses TRBV7-9 and TRBJ2-7; 15 nucleotides align to TRBD2. Trimming cost V 6 bases and J 7 bases; bases outside gene matches: 10. The CDR3 is 16 amino acids. Germline values: CDR1 SEHNR, CDR2 FQNEAQ (reference sequence). This CDR3 reads CASSPGLAGGGSEQYF. The CDR3 DNA reads TGTGCCAGCAGTCCCGGACTAGCGGGAGGGGGTAGTGAGCAGTACTTC.

The chain employs TRBV2 and TRBJ1-2; D may be TRBD1 (6 bases). Looked up from germline, CDR1 is SNHLY and CDR2 is FYNNEI. The CDR3 contains 13 residues. V was shortened by 3 bases and J by 4 bases, with 9 bases between the two germline ends. For the CDR3, the DNA is TGTGCCAGCAGTGAGGACAGCTCCTATGGCTACACCTTC. It is translated as CASSEDSSYGYTF.

This chain uses TRBV4-2 with TRBJ2-1; 7 bases match TRBD2. Looked up from germline, CDR1 is LGHNA and CDR2 is YNFKEQ. The CDR3 length is 16 residues. With 6 bases clipped from V and 4 bases from J, the junction kept 12 bases outside the gene matches. The CDR3 nucleotides are TGTGCCAGCAGTCCAAGATATGAACTAGCGTACAATGAGCAGTTCTTC. This sequence encodes CASSPRYELAYNEQFF.